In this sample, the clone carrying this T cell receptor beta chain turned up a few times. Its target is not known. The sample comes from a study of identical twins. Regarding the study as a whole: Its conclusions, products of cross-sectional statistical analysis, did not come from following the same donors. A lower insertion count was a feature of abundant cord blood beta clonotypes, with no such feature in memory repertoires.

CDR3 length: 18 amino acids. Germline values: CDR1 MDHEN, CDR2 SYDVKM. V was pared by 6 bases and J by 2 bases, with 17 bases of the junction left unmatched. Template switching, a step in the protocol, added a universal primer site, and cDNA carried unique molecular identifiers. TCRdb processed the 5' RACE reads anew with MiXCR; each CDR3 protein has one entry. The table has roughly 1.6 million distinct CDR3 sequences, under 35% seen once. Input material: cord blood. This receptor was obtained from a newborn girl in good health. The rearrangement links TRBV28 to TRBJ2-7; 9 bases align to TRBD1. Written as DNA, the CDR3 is TGTGCCAGCAGCCCCTCCCTCGGGACAGGGAAAGTCCCCTACGAGCAGTACTTC. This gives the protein CASSPSLGTGKVPYEQYF.